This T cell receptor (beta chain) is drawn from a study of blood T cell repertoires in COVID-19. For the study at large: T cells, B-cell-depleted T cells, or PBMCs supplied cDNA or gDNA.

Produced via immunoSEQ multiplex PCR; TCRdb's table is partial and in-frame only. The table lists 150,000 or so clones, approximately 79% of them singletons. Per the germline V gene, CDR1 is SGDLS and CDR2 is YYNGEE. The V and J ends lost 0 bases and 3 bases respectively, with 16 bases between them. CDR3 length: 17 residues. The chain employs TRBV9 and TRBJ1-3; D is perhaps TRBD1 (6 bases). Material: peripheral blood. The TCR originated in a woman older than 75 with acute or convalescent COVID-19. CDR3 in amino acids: CASSVATGRGLGNTIYF. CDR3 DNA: TGTGCCAGCAGCGTAGCTACGGGCAGGGGTCTTGGAAACACCATATATTTT.